Presented here are 31 T cell receptor beta chains from one specimen sequenced in a study of blood T cell repertoires in COVID-19 (dated by TCRdb to 2020 to 2021). Receptor amplification or capture employed the immunoSEQ multiplex PCR assay. The source is immuneACCESS, and TCRdb retained only in-frame sequences with V and J called. Part of the clones is not carried over; for the studies checked, unresolved V genes explain less than half of this, and the remainder is unexplained. Here the sample has 200,000 or so clones; 90% to 95% occur a single time. The ten largest clones take up approximately 0.77% of the sample. Specimen: peripheral blood. These receptors were collected from a man aged 55 to 70 with COVID-19, enrolled during active disease.

With regard to this clone: One end of the junction varies from germline; a read error may be responsible. This chain joins TRBV12-3 or TRBV12-4 and TRBJ2-3; D not certain. This CDR3 spans 13 amino acids. For the CDR3, the DNA is TGTGCCCGCAGCCGACTGCGCACAGATACGCAGTATTTT. Its translation: CARSRLRTDTQYF.

The chain has TRBV14 and TRBJ2-1; TRBD2 is a possible D gene (5 bases). CDR1 and CDR2 (germline): SGHDN, FVKESK. The CDR3 loop spans 14 amino acids. Trimming removed 4 bases from V and 7 bases from J, with 14 bases in between. The CDR3 coding sequence is TGTGCCAGCAGCCCGACCAATTCGGGGAATGAGCAGTTCTTC. This sequence encodes CASSPTNSGNEQFF. Complete variable domain (other parts from reference TRBV14 and TRBJ2-1): EAGVTQFPSHSVIEKGQTVTLRCDPISGHDNLYWYRRVMGKEIKFLLHFVKESKQDESGMPNNRFLAERTGGTYSTLKVQPAELEDSGVYFCASSPTNSGNEQFFGPGTRLTVL.

This clone was seen a few times. This chain connects TRBV4-1 to TRBJ1-2, with 9 positions matching TRBD1. Trimming at V came to 0 bases and at J to 2 bases, leaving 10 bases not matched to a gene. The germline V gene encodes CDR1 MGHRA and CDR2 YSYEKL. This CDR3 is built from 18 residues. The CDR3 loop reads CASSQEADRGRSNYGYTF. CDR3 DNA sequence: TGCGCCAGCAGCCAAGAGGCGGACAGGGGACGATCGAACTATGGCTACACCTTC.

The chain employs TRBV24-1 and TRBJ2-1; 7 positions match TRBD2. The CDR3 contains 15 residues. The germline V gene encodes CDR1 KGHDR and CDR2 SFDVKD. J was trimmed by 0 bases and V by 9 bases; bases with no gene match: 7. The CDR3 bases are TGTGCCACCGCCGGTGGCGGGAGCTCCTACAATGAGCAGTTCTTC. Amino acid sequence: CATAGGGSSYNEQFF.

The V gene is TRBV2, the J gene TRBJ2-2, with a weak D call TRBD1 (5 bases). V was cut by 6 bases and J by 4 bases, with 12 bases left in between. The V gene's germline CDR1 is SNHLY and CDR2 FYNNEI. This CDR3 region has 14 residues. Here the CDR3 DNA reads TGTGCCAGCAGCATCCAAGGGGTCACCGGGGAGCTGTTTTTT. This gives the protein CASSIQGVTGELFF.

V is TRBV5-4 and J is TRBJ2-1; 9 bases map to TRBD2. The CDR3 runs 15 residues. Trimming cost V 4 bases and J 4 bases; bases outside gene matches: 6. The V gene's germline CDR1 is SGHNT and CDR2 YYREEE (reference sequence). CDR3 protein: CASSLLTSGYNEQFF. As DNA, the CDR3 is TGTGCCAGCAGCCTACTGACTAGCGGTTACAATGAGCAGTTCTTC. Supplemented by reference TRBV5-4 and TRBJ2-1, the full variable domain reads ETGVTQSPTHLIKTRGQQVTLRCSSQSGHNTVSWYQQALGQGPQFIFQYYREEENGRGNFPPRFSGLQFPNYSSELNVNALELDDSALYLCASSLLTSGYNEQFFGPGTRLTVL.

This clone was seen a single time. This rearrangement joins TRBV2 to TRBJ1-2; the D gene is possibly TRBD1 (6 bases). This CDR3 spans 17 amino acids. V was cut by 0 bases and J by 2 bases, with 16 bases left in between. The germline gives CDR1 SNHLY, CDR2 FYNNEI. CDR3 region: CASSEAIKAGVNYGYTF. DNA for the CDR3: TGTGCCAGCAGTGAAGCAATTAAGGCAGGGGTAAACTATGGCTACACCTTC.

This rearrangement joins TRBV28 to TRBJ2-1; no clear D. Between the trimmed V and J ends, which lost 3 bases and 0 bases, there was a span of 9 bases. Germline CDR1 MDHEN, CDR2 SYDVKM. The CDR3 is 15 amino acids. The CDR3 nucleotides read TGTGCCAGCAGTTTCGTTCGTTTCTCCTACAATGAGCAGTTCTTC. Translated, it gives CASSFVRFSYNEQFF.

The CDR3 DNA is TGTGCCAGCATCAGTAGCGGGAGGGGGATTACCTACGAGCAGTACTTC. This codes for CASISSGRGITYEQYF. J is TRBJ2-7 and V is TRBV27; 11 bases are a match to TRBD2. The CDR3 extends over 16 amino acids. Germline assignment: CDR1 MNHEY and CDR2 SMNVEV (reference sequence). Germline trimming cut 7 bases from V and 2 bases from J; bases unmatched to any gene: 10.

V gene TRBV21-1 combines with J gene TRBJ2-2; the D call of TRBD1 is as the table states it, not checked on the DNA. TRBV21-1 is reported as a pseudogene. The CDR3 is made up of 17 amino acids. CDR3 sequence (DNA): TGTGCCAGCAGCAAAGAGGGACAGGGGGCTTGCACCGGGGAGCTGTTTTTT. Residues: CASSKEGQGACTGELFF.

In this sample, this clone turned up a few times. This chain links TRBV18 with TRBJ2-7, with 12 bases lining up with TRBD1. Trimming removed 5 bases from V and 3 bases from J; junction bases left unmatched: 8. Germline V gives CDR1 KGHSH, CDR2 LQKENI. The CDR3 is 16 amino acids. In DNA form, the CDR3 reads TGTGCCAGCTCAAAGGGGACAGGGGGCCTTTACTACGAGCAGTACTTC. Protein: CASSKGTGGLYYEQYF.

The J gene is TRBJ2-5, the V gene TRBV7-8; D remains ambiguous. Trimming removed 1 base from V and 1 base from J, with 13 bases in between. This CDR3 has 16 residues. Germline-derived CDR1 and CDR2 are SGHVS and FQNEAQ. CDR3: CASSLGVRTPQETQYF. The CDR3 DNA follows: TGTGCCAGCAGCTTAGGTGTCCGTACTCCCCAAGAGACCCAGTACTTC. The full variable domain, in which reference TRBV7-8 and TRBJ2-5 provide the parts outside the CDR3, is GAGVSQSPRYKVAKRGQDVALRCDPISGHVSLFWYQQALGQGPEFLTYFQNEAQLDKSGLPSDRFFAERPEGSVSTLKIQRTQQEDSAVYLCASSLGVRTPQETQYFGPGTRLLVL.

For the CDR3, the DNA is TGTGCCAGCAGTCTCGGGGGGCTAGGCTATTTAAACTATGGCTACACCTTC. Translating gives CASSLGGLGYLNYGYTF. The chain has TRBV27 and TRBJ1-2, with a possible D match to TRBD1 (6 bases). Germline-derived CDR1 and CDR2 are MNHEY and SMNVEV (reference sequence). This CDR3 is 17 amino acids long. V was pared by 5 bases and J by 2 bases, with 21 bases between.

The chain uses TRBV11-3 and TRBJ2-3; 8 bases align to TRBD1. CDR1 is SGHNT and CDR2 is YENEEA in the germline V gene. V trimming: 1 base; J trimming: 6 bases; junction bases outside the gene matches: 6. This CDR3 contains 15 residues. CDR3 in amino acids: CASSLGTGFSDTQYF. CDR3 DNA: TGTGCCAGCAGCTTAGGGACAGGGTTTTCCGATACGCAGTATTTT.

The chain carries TRBV29-1 and TRBJ2-2; D perhaps matches TRBD1 (5 bases). Germline values: CDR1 SQVTM, CDR2 ANQGSEA. CDR3 length: 13 amino acids. V shed 5 bases and J shed 6 bases, with 13 bases lying between them. CDR3 protein: CSVISPGSGELFF. As DNA, the CDR3 is TGCAGCGTTATCTCCCCAGGGTCCGGGGAGCTGTTTTTT.

The chain recombines TRBV4-3 with TRBJ1-4; the D gene is possibly TRBD1 (6 bases). The CDR3 is made up of 14 amino acids. Germline values: CDR1 LGHNA, CDR2 YSLEER. Trimming left V 2 bases short and J 8 bases short, with 12 bases between. CDR3 region: CASSQNRAREKLFF. Here the CDR3 DNA reads TGCGCCAGCAGCCAAAACAGGGCCCGCGAAAAACTGTTTTTT.

The V and J genes are TRBV9 and TRBJ1-3, with D unresolved. The CDR3 consists of 16 residues. The germline V gene encodes CDR1 SGDLS and CDR2 YYNGEE. The V end lost 1 base, the J end lost 2 bases, and 13 bases lay between the germline ends. CDR3 DNA sequence: TGTGCCAGCAGCGTATCTTCGGGTTCGGCTGGAAACACCATATATTTT. Protein sequence: CASSVSSGSAGNTIYF. The entire variable domain, with the rest obtained from reference TRBV9 and TRBJ1-3, is as follows: DSGVTQTPKHLITATGQRVTLRCSPRSGDLSVYWYQQSLDQGLQFLIQYYNGEERAKGNILERFSAQQFPDLHSELNLSSLELGDSALYFCASSVSSGSAGNTIYFGEGSWLTVV.

The J gene is TRBJ1-2, the V gene TRBV2; D call uncertain. CDR3 length equals 13 residues. V lost 4 bases to trimming and J lost 6 bases, with 12 bases between them. Per germline, CDR1 SNHLY and CDR2 FYNNEI. CDR3 residues: CASSVETVDGYTF. The CDR3 DNA sequence: TGTGCCAGCAGTGTGGAGACTGTTGATGGCTACACCTTC.

The chain joins TRBV28 to TRBJ2-1; weak D call: TRBD1 (5 bases). The V and J ends lost 2 bases and 4 bases respectively, with 18 bases between them. Germline loops: CDR1 MDHEN, CDR2 SYDVKM. The CDR3 length is 17 residues. In DNA form, the CDR3 reads TGTGCCAGCAGTTTAAGGGGCCTTAGGCAGCTATACAATGAGCAGTTCTTC. Protein product: CASSLRGLRQLYNEQFF.

J is TRBJ2-3 and V is TRBV18; TRBD1 matches 8 bases. The germline V gene encodes CDR1 KGHSH and CDR2 LQKENI. CDR3 size: 15 residues. V was clipped by 6 bases and J by 0 bases; unmatched bases: 5. This chain's CDR3 is CASSPDRGSTDTQYF. The CDR3 region has the DNA TGTGCCAGCTCCCCCGACAGGGGTAGCACAGATACGCAGTATTTT.

The V and J genes are TRBV18 and TRBJ2-7; 9 positions agree with TRBD2. Germline CDR1 and CDR2: KGHSH and LQKENI. With 4 bases clipped from V and 3 bases from J, the junction kept 4 bases outside the gene matches. The CDR3 runs 14 residues. The CDR3 region is CASSRLADYYEQYF. The CDR3 DNA reads as TGTGCCAGCTCACGACTAGCGGATTACTACGAGCAGTACTTC.

V is TRBV5-4 and J is TRBJ2-1; maybe TRBD2 (5 bases). CDR3 length: 15 residues. Trimming took off 1 base at V and 0 bases at J, with 8 bases between the two ends. CDR1 is SGHNT, CDR2 YYREEE, per germline (reference sequence). The CDR3 DNA follows: TGTGCCAGCAGCTTGACTGGGAGCTCCTACAATGAGCAGTTCTTC. Encoded protein: CASSLTGSSYNEQFF.

The genes are TRBV14 and TRBJ1-1, with 8 bases identical to TRBD1. The CDR3 extends over 16 amino acids. CDR1 is SGHDN, CDR2 FVKESK, per germline. The junction had 6 bases not matched to a gene; V was cut back by 0 bases and J by 3 bases. As DNA, the CDR3 is TGTGCCAGCAGCCAAGATAAGGGACAGGTATACACTGAAGCTTTCTTT. Amino acids: CASSQDKGQVYTEAFF.

This clone has just one count. This chain connects TRBV4-1 to TRBJ2-7; TRBD2 matches at 7 bases. Germline V gene data show CDR1 as MGHRA and CDR2 as YSYEKL. The CDR3 has 14 residues. The V segment lost 4 bases and the J segment 2 bases; nucleotides outside the gene matches: 5. The CDR3 DNA reads TGCGCCAGCAGCCCCTCTGGACTAGCCTACGAGCAGTACTTC. This encodes CASSPSGLAYEQYF.

This rearrangement joins TRBV6-2 or TRBV6-3 to TRBJ2-7, with unresolved D. Germline CDR1 MNHEY, CDR2 SVGEGT. This CDR3 is built from 15 residues. The V and J ends lost 0 bases and 6 bases respectively, with 15 bases between them. CDR3 protein: CASSYSRGVAAEQYF. Written as DNA, the CDR3 is TGTGCCAGCAGTTACTCCCGAGGAGTAGCAGCCGAGCAGTACTTC.

Here the CDR3 DNA reads TGCGCCAGCAGCCAAGATCAAGCGGGAGGGGTGCTCAATGAGCAGTTCTTC. Translation: CASSQDQAGGVLNEQFF. The chain recombines TRBV4-1 with TRBJ2-1; TRBD2 aligns across 10 bases. Trimming took 0 bases from V and 6 from J; bases not matched to a gene: 8. The germline CDR1 and CDR2 sequences are MGHRA and YSYEKL. The CDR3 loop spans 17 amino acids.

The chain couples TRBV29-1 to TRBJ1-1; 7 bases line up with TRBD1. Germline CDR1 reads SQVTM; CDR2 reads ANQGSEA. The CDR3 runs to 12 residues. V dropped 4 bases and J dropped 1; count of bases not matched to a gene: 0. The CDR3 coding sequence is TGCAGCGTTGGACAGGGGAACACTGAAGCTTTCTTT. Protein sequence: CSVGQGNTEAFF.

This rearrangement joins TRBV21-1 to TRBJ2-6; the table's D call, TRBD1, was not checked against the DNA. TRBV21-1 is labeled a pseudogene. The CDR3 consists of 17 residues. The CDR3 DNA reads TGTGCCAGCAGTATCAGGGAAAATTCCTCTGGGGCCAACGTCCTGACTTTC. This gives the protein CASSIRENSSGANVLTF.

This clone occurred once. The V gene is TRBV6-6, the J gene TRBJ2-1, with D possibly being TRBD1 (6 bases). Trimming pared 5 bases from V and 4 bases from J, leaving 21 bases between. Germline values: CDR1 MNHNY, CDR2 SVGAGI (reference sequence). The CDR3 has 17 amino acids. The CDR3 nucleotides are TGTGCCAGCAGTCCAGAGACAGGCTGGATCACATACAATGAGCAGTTCTTC. Its protein is CASSPETGWITYNEQFF.

In DNA form, the CDR3 reads TGTGCCTGGGCGCCTGGCGGGGGGTACAATGAGCAGTTCTTC. Encoded protein: CAWAPGGGYNEQFF. This sequence joins TRBV30 and TRBJ2-1; 8 bases align to TRBD2. The germline V gene encodes CDR1 GTSNPN and CDR2 SVGIG (reference sequence). Germline trimming cut 5 bases from V and 4 bases from J; bases unmatched to any gene: 7. This CDR3 has 14 residues.

This clone has only one observation. V usage is TRBV6-5 and J usage is TRBJ1-6, with 12 bases fitting TRBD1. The CDR3 has 15 amino acids. V lost 4 bases to trimming and J lost 9 bases; unmatched junction nucleotides: 4. Germline V gene sequence: CDR1 MNHEY, CDR2 SVGAGI. The CDR3 loop is CASSWDRGHVSPLHF. CDR3 bases: TGTGCCAGCAGTTGGGACAGGGGGCATGTTTCACCCCTCCACTTT.